This T cell receptor beta chain was recorded in a study of cytomegalovirus exposure and HLA in healthy donors. Broader study findings: HLA alleles were associated with 17,000 or so TCR beta sequences in a later analysis at 0.05 false discovery rate. CMV serostatus was the sole immune exposure information available.

Germline assignment: CDR1 SGHRS and CDR2 YFSETQ. CDR3 length: 16 amino acids. The V end lost 0 bases, the J end lost 2 bases, and 12 bases lay between the germline ends. To note about this clone: Its antigen remains unknown.

The PCR ran on 60 Vbeta and 13 Jbeta primers. The method was immunoSEQ multiplex PCR; TCRdb's version includes in-frame clones alone and lacks a portion of them. Here the sample table reports 150,000 to 200,000 clones. Sample: PBMCs. The sequence was obtained from a man younger than 45 in good health and CMV-seronegative. The chain carries TRBV5-1 and TRBJ2-1, with D tentatively TRBD1 (6 bases). The CDR3 spells CASSLEGESTYNEQFF. For the CDR3, the DNA is TGCGCCAGCAGCTTGGAGGGGGAAAGCACCTACAATGAGCAGTTCTTC.